This TCR beta chain was observed in a study of shared clonotypes between healthy human individuals. Notes on the study in general: Non-shared clonotypes displayed generation probabilities falling below those of clonotypes present in all four donors. How much donors shared clonotypes was expected to be affected by sequencing depth. Estimated richness was generally greater in naive than memory subsets. Of the naive CD4 clonotypes, about 5% were shared across a few donors.

In the naive CD8 group, cells lacked CD45RO and were positively selected for CCR7, so terminally differentiated effector memory CD45RA+ cells were left out. Germline lookup yields CDR1 SGHAT and CDR2 FQNNGV. V lost 5 bases to trimming and J lost 8 bases, with 16 bases between them. The CDR3 is made up of 14 amino acids. A word on this clone: Its matching antigen is unknown.

TCRdb keeps only in-frame clones here, not all; method: immunoSEQ multiplex PCR. The data hold about 2.2 million clones, with just under 95% observed a single time. This clonotype was obtained from a man between 18 and 35 years old in good health. Some clones in this sample may be carry-over from other donors' samples. V usage is TRBV11-2 and J usage is TRBJ2-4; D might be TRBD2 (6 bases). Sequencing was performed on naive CD8+ T cells from PBMCs. The CDR3 spells CASSHGGLSDIQYF. CDR3 coding DNA: TGTGCCAGCAGCCACGGGGGTTTGTCTGACATTCAGTACTTC.